The clone carrying this TCR beta chain was seen repeatedly, ten times or more. As to time point: after trial treatment. The treatment was: LDRT plus nivolumab, ipilimumab, low-dose cyclophosphamide and aspirin (RACIN trial). These data are taken from a study of low-dose radiotherapy and immunotherapy resistance in tumors. TRAV- and TRBV-specific primers, spanning alpha and beta chains, primed first-strand cDNA. For amplifying TCRs, the PCR ran for about 19 cycles with Phusion, which was used together with a constant-region primer and the adapter on the V primers. TCRdb itself ran the reads through MiXCR, one entry per CDR3 protein. The table lists tens of thousands of distinct CDR3 sequences, 20% to 25% of them singletons, with 9.5% to 15% in the top ten. The CDR3 has 18 amino acids. Germline V gives CDR1 SGHRS, CDR2 YFSETQ. Trimming cost V 4 bases and J 4 bases; bases outside gene matches: 16.

The specimen was PBMCs, collected after low-dose radiotherapy plus immunotherapy. V usage is TRBV5-1 and J usage is TRBJ1-1; 10 bases are shared with TRBD1. The source is a female donor with ovarian cancer. CDR3 sequence: CASSRGSGTGAVGTEAFF. DNA for the CDR3: TGCGCCAGCAGCCGGGGGTCCGGGACAGGGGCTGTTGGCACTGAAGCTTTCTTT. The full variable domain, rest sourced from reference TRBV5-1 and TRBJ1-1, is KAGVTQTPRYLIKTRGQQVTLSCSPISGHRSVSWYQQTPGQGLQFLFEYFSETQRNKGNFPGRFSGRQFSNSRSEMNVSTLELGDSALYLCASSRGSGTGAVGTEAFFGQGTRLTVV.